These 22 T cell receptor beta chains came from one sample sequenced in a study of CD8 T cells in Susac syndrome. An input of 0.5 to 1 ug of RNA was subjected to reverse transcription using random hexamers. In TCRdb, the immunoSEQ multiplex PCR reads were re-called with MiXCR into one record per CDR3 protein. Here the sample spans about 76,000 distinct CDR3 sequences, approximately 93% being singletons. Sequenced: CD8+ T cells from PBMCs. These receptors all stem from a human donor with Susac syndrome.

The chain combines TRBV4-1 with TRBJ2-4; D is tentatively TRBD1 or TRBD2 (5 bases each). With 2 bases removed from V and 5 bases from J, the gap between germline ends came to 13 bases. The CDR3 runs 15 residues. The germline V gene has CDR1 MGHRA and CDR2 YSYEKL. DNA of the CDR3: TGCGCCAGCAGCCAAAAATCGGGGACCCAAAACATTCAGTACTTC. Translating gives CASSQKSGTQNIQYF.

This clonotype appeared a few times. This rearrangement joins TRBV7-2 to TRBJ1-2; the D gene is possibly TRBD1 (6 bases). The CDR3 is made up of 13 amino acids. With 3 bases removed from V and 2 bases from J, the gap between germline ends came to 7 bases. Germline CDR1 is SGHTA and CDR2 is FQGNSA. In DNA form, the CDR3 reads TGTGCCAGCAGCTTGGGGGCCAACTATGGCTACACCTTC. Encoded protein: CASSLGANYGYTF.

J is TRBJ2-1 and V is TRBV5-1, with D tentatively TRBD2 (6 bases). The CDR3 totals 16 residues. In germline, CDR1 is SGHRS, CDR2 YFSETQ. Between the trimmed V and J ends, which lost 3 bases and 0 bases, there was a span of 13 bases. CDR3 loop: CASSSSGSSSYNEQFF. As DNA, the CDR3 is TGCGCCAGCAGCTCGAGCGGGTCCAGCTCCTACAATGAGCAGTTCTTC.

The rearrangement uses TRBV14 and TRBJ1-1, with 8 bases that match TRBD1. The CDR3 length is 17 residues. CDR1 SGHDN and CDR2 FVKESK come from the germline V gene. Trimming at V came to 4 bases and at J to 5 bases, leaving 15 bases not matched to a gene. The CDR3 region has the DNA TGTGCCAGCAGCCCACACGCACCCGGGACAGGAGGAACTGAAGCTTTCTTT. Its protein is CASSPHAPGTGGTEAFF.

This chain uses TRBV10-1 with TRBJ1-2, with TRBD1 matching over 9 bases. The germline gives CDR1 WNHNN, CDR2 SYGVQD (reference sequence). The junction had 6 bases not matched to a gene; V was cut back by 5 bases and J by 8 bases. This CDR3 contains 13 residues. The CDR3 coding sequence is TGCGCCAGCAGTCGGGACAGGGCAAGCGGCTACACCTTC. The encoded protein is CASSRDRASGYTF.

Only one count was recorded for this clonotype. The gene calls are TRBV7-8 and TRBJ2-3; D call uncertain. The J call may not be correct, given that the DNA end is closer to TRBJ1-5. This CDR3 has 16 amino acids. Germline CDR1 is SGHVS and CDR2 is FQNEAQ. CDR3 nucleotides: TGTGCCAGCAGCTTAGGCCTGAGGTCTAGCACAGATACGCAGCATTTT. Its protein is CASSLGLRSSTDTQHF.

The CDR3 DNA is TGTGCCAGCAGCGCCCACCCCGGGACAGGCCTTTTGGGTGGCTACACCTTC. Its protein is CASSAHPGTGLLGGYTF. The chain is built from TRBV9 and TRBJ1-2, with 8 bases fitting TRBD1. This CDR3 is 17 amino acids long. J was trimmed by 7 bases and V by 3 bases; bases with no gene match: 17. Germline loops: CDR1 SGDLS, CDR2 YYNGEE.

The rearrangement links TRBV12-1 to TRBJ2-7; TRBD1, the table's D call, was not compared with the DNA. TRBV12-1 is marked as a pseudogene. CDR3 length: 15 amino acids. The DNA for the CDR3 is TGTGCCAGCAGCCCAAGGCGATCAGGGGACTACGAGCAGTACTTC. Its translation is CASSPRRSGDYEQYF.

This chain connects TRBV5-6 to TRBJ2-1; either TRBD1 or TRBD2 may supply D (5 bases each). CDR1 and CDR2 from the germline V gene are SGHDT and YYEEEE. The CDR3 sequence is 15 residues long. Trimming stripped 4 bases from V and 7 bases from J, with 18 bases between. The CDR3 DNA sequence: TGTGCCAGCAGCACCGGGACCCCTCTCCCTAATGAGCAGTTCTTC. Translating it yields CASSTGTPLPNEQFF.

V is TRBV27 and J is TRBJ2-5; 7 bases match TRBD2. CDR1 and CDR2 from the germline V gene are MNHEY and SMNVEV (reference sequence). The trim removed 3 bases at V and 5 bases at J, leaving 9 bases unmatched. The length of the CDR3 is 15 residues. In DNA, the CDR3 is TGTGCCAGCAGTTTGGGGCGGGGGTCAAGGGAGACCCAGTACTTC. Translation: CASSLGRGSRETQYF.

The CDR3 nucleotides read TGTGCCAGCAGTCCGGGGGGTCTCGGCTACACCTTC. This sequence encodes CASSPGGLGYTF. J is TRBJ1-2 and V is TRBV5-6, with D perhaps matching TRBD1 (5 bases). The V gene lost 5 bases and the J gene lost 8 bases, with 13 bases spanning the gap. The CDR3 consists of 12 residues. CDR1 SGHDT and CDR2 YYEEEE come from the germline V gene.

The CDR3 DNA follows: TGTGCCAGCAGCTCCACAGGGAATCAGCCCCAGCATTTT. As protein: CASSSTGNQPQHF. The gene calls are TRBV7-9 and TRBJ1-5; possibly TRBD1 for D (6 bases). Per germline, CDR1 SEHNR and CDR2 FQNEAQ (reference sequence). This CDR3 has 13 amino acids. Deletions cut 4 bases from V and 4 bases from J, with 8 bases between. Together with reference TRBV7-9 and TRBJ1-5, the CDR3 gives the full variable domain: DTGVSQNPRHKITKRGQNVTFRCDPISEHNRLYWYRQTLGQGPEFLTYFQNEAQLEKSRLLSDRFSAERPKGSFSTLEIQRTEQGDSAMYLCASSSTGNQPQHFGDGTRLSIL.

The rearrangement links TRBV14 to TRBJ2-1; unclear D gene. The V end lost 1 base, the J end lost 2 bases, and 12 bases lay between the germline ends. CDR1 SGHDN and CDR2 FVKESK come from the germline V gene. The CDR3 sequence is 16 residues long. The CDR3 DNA reads TGTGCCAGCAGCCAAGGACCGGGTACCCCCTACAATGAGCAGTTCTTC. As protein: CASSQGPGTPYNEQFF.

The chain is built from TRBV20-1 and TRBJ1-5; D gene unclear. Germline V gene lookup returns CDR1 DFQATT and CDR2 SNEGSKA (reference sequence). The CDR3 has 13 amino acids. Trimming took 0 bases from V and 5 from J, leaving 8 bases between them. CDR3 sequence: CSARDLTYQPQHF. In DNA form, the CDR3 reads TGCAGTGCTAGAGATCTGACATATCAGCCCCAGCATTTT.

The chain carries TRBV4-1 and TRBJ2-2; TRBD2 agrees at 12 bases. Germline V gives CDR1 MGHRA, CDR2 YSYEKL. Germline trimming cut 2 bases from V and 5 bases from J; bases unmatched to any gene: 6. CDR3 length equals 17 residues. CDR3 region: CASSQPTSGSETGELFF. The CDR3, as DNA: TGCGCCAGCAGCCAACCGACTAGCGGGAGTGAGACCGGGGAGCTGTTTTTT.

The chain employs TRBV7-8 and TRBJ1-1, with D perhaps TRBD1 (6 bases). Germline lookup yields CDR1 SGHVS and CDR2 FQNEAQ. The CDR3 extends over 15 amino acids. The V end was cut by 1 base, the J end by 4 bases, with 13 bases between. DNA for the CDR3: TGTGCCAGCAGCTTAGAGGCGGGGGGCATCACTGAAGCTTTCTTT. Protein: CASSLEAGGITEAFF.

The rearrangement links TRBV6-1 to TRBJ2-2; 9 bases map to TRBD1. V lost 8 bases and J lost 4; bases outside the gene matches: 5. Per germline, CDR1 MNHNS and CDR2 SASEGT. The CDR3 is 14 amino acids. CDR3 DNA: TGTGCCAGCCCCCGGGACAGGGTCACCGGGGAGCTGTTTTTT. It yields the protein CASPRDRVTGELFF.

The chain combines TRBV2 with TRBJ2-2; 15 bases fit TRBD2. CDR3 length: 18 amino acids. V lost 4 bases and J lost 2; bases outside the gene matches: 5. Per germline, CDR1 SNHLY and CDR2 FYNNEI. The DNA of the CDR3 is TGTGCCAGCAGTGGTTGGACTAGCGGGGGGGGTAACACCGGGGAGCTGTTTTTT. It yields the protein CASSGWTSGGGNTGELFF.

V usage is TRBV12-3 or TRBV12-4 and J usage is TRBJ2-2; possibly TRBD2 for D (6 bases). V was clipped by 5 bases and J by 4 bases, with 17 bases between them. This CDR3 region has 16 residues. CDR3 nucleotides: TGTGCCAGCAGTGGACGGAGGGGCCTCCGCACCGGGGAGCTGTTTTTT. Translating gives CASSGRRGLRTGELFF.

This CDR3 is CASSRALVEAFF. CDR3 nucleotides: TGTGCCAGCAGCAGAGCCCTAGTTGAAGCTTTCTTT. V is TRBV5-6 and J is TRBJ1-1; no definite D call. Trimming shortened V by 4 bases and J by 7 bases, and 11 bases separated the two germline ends. The CDR3 loop spans 12 amino acids. Germline V gene sequence: CDR1 SGHDT, CDR2 YYEEEE.

This clonotype showed up just once. The chain uses TRBV6-6 and TRBJ1-2; D possibly corresponds to TRBD1 (5 bases). Between the trimmed V and J ends, which lost 8 bases and 3 bases, there was a span of 16 bases. From germline, CDR1 is MNHNY and CDR2 SVGAGI (reference sequence). The CDR3 sequence is 14 residues long. The CDR3 nucleotides are TGTGCCAGCGCAAACCCGGGGACTTACTATGGCTACACCTTC. Translated: CASANPGTYYGYTF.

The chain combines TRBV7-8 with TRBJ2-5, with 10 bases lining up with TRBD2. The V and J ends lost 6 bases and 4 bases, in that order; junction bases with no gene match: 11. Germline CDR1 is SGHVS and CDR2 is FQNEAQ. The CDR3 extends over 16 amino acids. The CDR3 region has the DNA TGTGCCAGCAGTCACAAGCGGGGGGGCTTGGGAGAGACCCAGTACTTC. This gives the protein CASSHKRGGLGETQYF.